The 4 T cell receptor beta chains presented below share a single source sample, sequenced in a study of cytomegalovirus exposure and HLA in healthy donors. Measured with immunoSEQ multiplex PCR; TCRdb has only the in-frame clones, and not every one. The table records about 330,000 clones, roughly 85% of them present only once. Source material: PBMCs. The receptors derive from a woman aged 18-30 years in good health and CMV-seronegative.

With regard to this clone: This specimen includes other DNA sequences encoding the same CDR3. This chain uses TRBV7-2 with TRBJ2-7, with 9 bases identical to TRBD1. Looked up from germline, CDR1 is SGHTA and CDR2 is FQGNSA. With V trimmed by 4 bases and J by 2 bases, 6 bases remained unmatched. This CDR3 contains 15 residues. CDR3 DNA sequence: TGTGCCAGCAGCTCACCCGGGACAGGGACCTACGAGCAGTACTTC. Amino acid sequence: CASSSPGTGTYEQYF.

The CDR3 DNA follows: TGTGCCAGCAGCCGGGTGGGGCACATCACCGGGGAGCTGTTTTTT. This gives the protein CASSRVGHITGELFF. The chain couples TRBV14 to TRBJ2-2; weak D call: TRBD1 (5 bases). This CDR3 contains 15 residues. The germline V gene has CDR1 SGHDN and CDR2 FVKESK. V gave up 4 bases and J gave up 4 bases, with 13 bases separating them. The full variable domain, rest sourced from reference TRBV14 and TRBJ2-2, is EAGVTQFPSHSVIEKGQTVTLRCDPISGHDNLYWYRRVMGKEIKFLLHFVKESKQDESGMPNNRFLAERTGGTYSTLKVQPAELEDSGVYFCASSRVGHITGELFFGEGSRLTVL.

Here the CDR3 reads CASSRGGAIYEQYF. The CDR3 nucleotides are TGTGCCAGCAGCCGGGGAGGGGCGATCTACGAGCAGTACTTC. The chain uses TRBV11-1 and TRBJ2-7; TRBD2 agrees at 7 bases. The CDR3 consists of 14 residues. Germline CDR1 is SGHAT and CDR2 is FQDESV (reference sequence). The ends lost 5 bases at V and 3 bases at J; junction bases unmatched: 7.

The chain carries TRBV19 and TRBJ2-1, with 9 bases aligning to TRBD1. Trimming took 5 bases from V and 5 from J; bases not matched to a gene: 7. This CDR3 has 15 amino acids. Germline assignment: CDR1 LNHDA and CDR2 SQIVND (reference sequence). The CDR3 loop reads CASSLLWDRDNEQFF. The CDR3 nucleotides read TGTGCCAGTAGTCTACTTTGGGACAGGGACAATGAGCAGTTCTTC.